The 9 T cell receptor beta chains given below trace back to one sample, sequenced in a study of beta chain features in type 1 diabetes. Points from the study as a whole: Type 1 diabetes patients showed a moderate but significant shortening of TCRB CDR3s in all four CD4+ subsets.

Expressed TCRB transcripts were sequenced because the entire RNA isolate underwent reverse transcription. Here immunoSEQ multiplex PCR was the method, and the copy in TCRdb shows in-frame clones only, minus some. The table has around 97,000 clones, 25% to 30% seen once. What these receptors recognize is not known. Specimen: central memory CD4+ T cells from blood. These receptors all stem from a woman aged 18 to 35 with type 1 diabetes.

This clone was counted a few times. V usage is TRBV14 and J usage is TRBJ2-1; 8 nucleotides line up with TRBD2. The CDR3 has 15 residues. CDR1 SGHDN and CDR2 FVKESK come from the germline V gene. The V segment lost 4 bases and the J segment 10 bases; nucleotides outside the gene matches: 12. The CDR3 DNA reads as TGTGCCAGCAGCCCCTATCTCCGGGGGGGCAGCGAGCAGTTCTTC. Protein: CASSPYLRGGSEQFF.

This clone was observed a few times. The V gene is TRBV5-6, the J gene TRBJ2-3, with a tentative D call TRBD2 (5 bases). V lost 1 base to trimming and J lost 6 bases, with 12 bases between them. From germline, CDR1 is SGHDT and CDR2 YYEEEE. CDR3 length equals 14 residues. The CDR3 is CASSLFVGDDTQYF. DNA of the CDR3: TGTGCCAGCAGCTTGTTCGTGGGAGACGATACGCAGTATTTT.

The V and J genes are TRBV7-9 and TRBJ1-5, with D maybe TRBD1 (6 bases). This CDR3 comprises 16 residues. Germline assignment: CDR1 SEHNR and CDR2 FQNEAQ (reference sequence). V was trimmed by 1 base and J by 4 bases, leaving 14 bases between them. CDR3 in DNA: TGTGCCAGCAGCTTAGGGGCAGGGGAGGGAAATCAGCCCCAGCATTTT. It encodes CASSLGAGEGNQPQHF.

V and J are TRBV9 and TRBJ1-1; D not certain. Germline CDR1 reads SGDLS; CDR2 reads YYNGEE. V was shortened by 3 bases and J by 8 bases, with 14 bases between the two germline ends. The CDR3 is 13 residues long. The CDR3 sequence: CASSAPPGLEAFF. The CDR3 DNA is TGTGCCAGCAGCGCCCCTCCTGGACTCGAAGCTTTCTTT.

In DNA form, the CDR3 reads TGTGCCAGCAGTGAATTCCCTGGACTGGGCAGCTATGGCTACACCTTC. Its protein is CASSEFPGLGSYGYTF. The chain carries TRBV6-1 and TRBJ1-2; no reliable D call. Trimming stripped 2 bases from V and 4 bases from J, with 17 bases between. Germline V lookup: CDR1 MNHNS, CDR2 SASEGT. The CDR3 runs 16 residues.

The genes are TRBV5-1 and TRBJ2-7, with D possibly being TRBD1 (6 bases). The CDR3 totals 14 residues. Germline assignment: CDR1 SGHRS and CDR2 YFSETQ. Trimming stripped 0 bases from V and 3 bases from J, with 10 bases between. CDR3 sequence reads: CASSLDGQFYEQYF. CDR3 sequence (DNA): TGCGCCAGCAGCTTGGATGGACAGTTCTACGAGCAGTACTTC.

The chain recombines TRBV7-9 with TRBJ2-2; 8 positions match TRBD2. Germline V lookup: CDR1 SEHNR, CDR2 FQNEAQ (reference sequence). The ends lost 3 bases at V and 7 bases at J; junction bases unmatched: 7. This CDR3 contains 15 residues. The CDR3 spells CASSFNSGTGGELFF. The CDR3 DNA sequence: TGTGCCAGCAGCTTTAATAGCGGGACGGGCGGGGAGCTGTTTTTT.

This clone was observed a few times. This chain's CDR3 is CASSLALTSTDTQYF. The CDR3 DNA reads TGTGCCAGCAGCTTAGCGCTTACTAGCACAGATACGCAGTATTTT. The chain is built from TRBV7-9 and TRBJ2-3; D gene ambiguous. Germline lookup yields CDR1 SEHNR and CDR2 FQNEAQ (reference sequence). Trimming cost V 0 bases and J 0 bases, with 7 bases left between them. The CDR3 is made up of 15 amino acids. The variable domain in full, with the rest retrieved from reference TRBV7-9 and TRBJ2-3, is DTGVSQNPRHKITKRGQNVTFRCDPISEHNRLYWYRQTLGQGPEFLTYFQNEAQLEKSRLLSDRFSAERPKGSFSTLEIQRTEQGDSAMYLCASSLALTSTDTQYFGPGTRLTVL.

This clone was seen a few times. The J gene is TRBJ2-1, the V gene TRBV5-6; TRBD2 might be the D (5 bases). V lost 0 bases, J lost 6 bases, and 16 bases lay in between. There are 16 residues in the CDR3. Germline V CDR1 and CDR2: SGHDT, YYEEEE. The CDR3 coding sequence is TGTGCCAGCAGCTTGGTCGGGAACAGCGTACGCAATGAGCAGTTCTTC. Translating it yields CASSLVGNSVRNEQFF.